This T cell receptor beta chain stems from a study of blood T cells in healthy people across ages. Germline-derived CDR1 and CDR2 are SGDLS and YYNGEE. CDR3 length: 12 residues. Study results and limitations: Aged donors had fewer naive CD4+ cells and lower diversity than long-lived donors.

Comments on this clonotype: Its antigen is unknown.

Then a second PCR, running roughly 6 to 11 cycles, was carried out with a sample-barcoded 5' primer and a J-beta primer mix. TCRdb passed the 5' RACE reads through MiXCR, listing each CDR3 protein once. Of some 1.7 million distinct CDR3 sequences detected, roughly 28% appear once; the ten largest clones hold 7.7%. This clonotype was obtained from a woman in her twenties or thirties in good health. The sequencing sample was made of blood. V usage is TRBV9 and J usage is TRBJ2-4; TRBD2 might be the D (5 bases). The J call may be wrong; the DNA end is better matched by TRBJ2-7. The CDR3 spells CASSVAAGEQYF. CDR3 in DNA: TGTGCCAGCAGCGTAGCGGCGGGCGAGCAGTACTTC.